Shown below are 25 T cell receptor beta chains from a single sample sequenced in a study of blood T cell repertoires in COVID-19. Generated by immunoSEQ multiplex PCR, the TCRdb table keeps only in-frame clones and is missing some. This sample has fewer than 500,000 clones, with approximately 87% found just once. The sequencing input was PBMCs or T cells enriched from blood (not recorded which). The receptors were sampled from a man in his thirties or forties who had recovered from COVID-19.

About this clone: The sample contains more than one DNA sequence encoding this CDR3. The chain is built from TRBV18 and TRBJ1-6, with 10 bases matching TRBD1. The CDR3 consists of 14 residues. J was trimmed by 9 bases and V by 3 bases; bases with no gene match: 2. Germline V CDR1 and CDR2: KGHSH, LQKENI. CDR3 protein: CASSPGTGASPLHF. DNA for the CDR3: TGTGCCAGCTCACCTGGGACAGGGGCTTCACCCCTCCACTTT.

The rearrangement links TRBV28 to TRBJ1-1, with 8 nucleotides matching TRBD1. The CDR3 loop spans 14 amino acids. V shed 6 bases and J 5 bases; nucleotides not matched to a gene: 8. CDR1 is MDHEN and CDR2 is SYDVKM in the germline V gene. The CDR3 bases are TGTGCCAGCAGGGGGGGACAGGCGAGTACTGAAGCTTTCTTT. This translates into CASRGGQASTEAFF. The full variable domain, its missing parts supplied by reference TRBV28 and TRBJ1-1, is DVKVTQSSRYLVKRTGEKVFLECVQDMDHENMFWYRQDPGLGLRLIYFSYDVKMKEKGDIPEGYSVSREKKERFSLILESASTNQTSMYLCASRGGQASTEAFFGQGTRLTVV.

The chain carries TRBV19 and TRBJ1-3, with 8 positions matching TRBD1. This CDR3 has 13 amino acids. Germline lookup yields CDR1 LNHDA and CDR2 SQIVND (reference sequence). Trimming took 5 bases from V and 7 from J; bases not matched to a gene: 4. Here the CDR3 reads CASSDQGANTIYF. The CDR3 DNA sequence: TGTGCCAGTAGTGATCAGGGGGCCAACACCATATATTTT.

V usage is TRBV24-1 and J usage is TRBJ2-5; 12 bases are a match to TRBD2. Germline assignment: CDR1 KGHDR and CDR2 SFDVKD. V lost 4 bases and J lost 3; bases outside the gene matches: 8. The CDR3 runs to 17 residues. The CDR3 bases are TGTGCCACCAGTGACGCTAGCGGGGGGGACAACGAAGAGACCCAGTACTTC. It is translated as CATSDASGGDNEETQYF.

This clone was recorded only once. The J gene is TRBJ2-7, the V gene TRBV29-1; 7 bases fit TRBD1. The V gene's germline CDR1 is SQVTM and CDR2 ANQGSEA. Trimming removed 3 bases from V and 0 bases from J; junction bases left unmatched: 8. The CDR3 sequence is 15 residues long. CDR3 amino acids: CSVEVRGGSSYEQYF. CDR3 nucleotide sequence: TGCAGCGTTGAGGTTCGAGGGGGCAGCTCCTACGAGCAGTACTTC.

The CDR3 loop is CASSGDSVNTEAFF. The CDR3 DNA sequence: TGCGCCAGCAGCGGGGACAGCGTGAACACTGAAGCTTTCTTT. The V gene is TRBV5-1, the J gene TRBJ1-1; 7 bases line up with TRBD1. V was clipped by 4 bases and J by 0 bases; unmatched bases: 3. The length of the CDR3 is 14 residues. Germline CDR1 and CDR2: SGHRS and YFSETQ.

V gene TRBV25-1 combines with J gene TRBJ2-1; TRBD1 matches at 7 bases. Germline CDR1 reads MGHDK; CDR2 reads SYGVNS. Trimming cost V 7 bases and J 3 bases; bases outside gene matches: 9. The CDR3 has 15 amino acids. The CDR3 region is CASTDITGVYNEQFF. CDR3 in DNA: TGTGCCAGCACAGATATCACAGGGGTCTACAATGAGCAGTTCTTC.

This sequence joins TRBV3-1 (or the pseudogene TRBV3-2) and TRBJ1-1; tentative D call: TRBD1 (6 bases). Germline V lookup: CDR1 LGHDT, CDR2 YNNKEL (reference sequence). This CDR3 is 14 amino acids long. Trimming took 1 base from V and 2 from J, leaving 8 bases between them. CDR3 protein: CASSQGTDNTEAFF. CDR3 sequence (DNA): TGTGCCAGCAGCCAAGGGACAGACAACACTGAAGCTTTCTTT.

The table lists this clone with a count of one. V gene TRBV19 combines with J gene TRBJ1-1; 7 bases line up with TRBD1. V shed 6 bases, J shed 4 bases, and the junction held 8 bases outside the gene matches. Germline V CDR1 and CDR2: LNHDA, SQIVND (reference sequence). This CDR3 contains 14 residues. CDR3 region: CASSPDRTSTEAFF. In DNA, the CDR3 is TGTGCCAGTAGCCCGGACAGGACGAGCACTGAAGCTTTCTTT.

For this clone: This sample also contains other DNA sequences that code for the same CDR3. The V call is TRBV11-2, the J call TRBJ1-1; D possibly corresponds to TRBD1 (5 bases). The CDR3 has 12 residues. Trimming took 3 bases from V and 3 from J, leaving 5 bases between them. The germline gives CDR1 SGHAT, CDR2 FQNNGV. The CDR3 here is CASSFRDTEAFF. DNA of the CDR3: TGTGCCAGCAGCTTCAGGGACACTGAAGCTTTCTTT.

The chain is built from TRBV7-9 and TRBJ2-2, with a tentative D call TRBD1 (6 bases). In germline, CDR1 is SEHNR, CDR2 FQNEAQ (reference sequence). V was trimmed by 0 bases and J by 2 bases, leaving 7 bases between them. This CDR3 contains 15 residues. In DNA form, the CDR3 reads TGTGCCAGCAGCTTAGCGGGGGCCAACACCGGGGAGCTGTTTTTT. Translating it yields CASSLAGANTGELFF.

The rearrangement joins TRBV11-2 to TRBJ2-7, with TRBD2 matching 7 bases. The CDR3 contains 15 residues. Per germline, CDR1 SGHAT and CDR2 FQNNGV. V was clipped by 5 bases and J by 1 base; unmatched bases: 8. CDR3 amino acids: CASSDPAGPSYEQYF. For the CDR3, the DNA is TGTGCCAGCAGCGACCCAGCGGGACCATCCTACGAGCAGTACTTC.

This clone was observed once. The chain uses TRBV7-9 and TRBJ1-2, with 7 bases fitting TRBD1. The germline V gene encodes CDR1 SEHNR and CDR2 FQNEAQ (reference sequence). With V trimmed by 1 base and J by 4 bases, 9 bases remained unmatched. The CDR3 sequence is 16 residues long. CDR3 region: CASSLGTGQVFYGYTF. The CDR3 DNA follows: TGTGCCAGCAGCTTAGGAACTGGACAGGTGTTCTATGGCTACACCTTC.

This chain joins TRBV5-1 and TRBJ1-4, with 8 bases fitting TRBD1. Germline V lookup: CDR1 SGHRS, CDR2 YFSETQ. The junction had 14 bases not matched to a gene; V was cut back by 4 bases and J by 3 bases. The CDR3 runs to 18 residues. The CDR3 DNA sequence: TGCGCCAGCAGCCAGAACATCCTGAGGACAGGGCCTAATGAAAAACTGTTTTTT. Translation gives CASSQNILRTGPNEKLFF.

The V gene is TRBV6-5, the J gene TRBJ2-7; the match to TRBD1 covers 10 bases. CDR3 size: 14 residues. Trimming took 6 bases from V and 4 from J; bases not matched to a gene: 6. Per germline, CDR1 MNHEY and CDR2 SVGAGI. The CDR3 loop reads CASRTGTGVYEQYF. DNA of the CDR3: TGTGCCAGCAGGACGGGGACAGGGGTGTACGAGCAGTACTTC.

The CDR3 is CASSYRGGGREEKLFF. In nucleotides, the CDR3 is TGTGCCAGCAGCTATAGAGGGGGGGGCAGGGAGGAAAAACTGTTTTTT. The chain joins TRBV7-2 to TRBJ1-4; D possibly corresponds to TRBD1 (6 bases). This CDR3 contains 16 residues. V was shortened by 4 bases and J by 8 bases, with 20 bases between the two germline ends. CDR1 and CDR2 from the germline V gene are SGHTA and FQGNSA.

The chain has TRBV2 and TRBJ1-1, with TRBD1 as a possible D gene (5 bases). V shed 6 bases and J shed 0 bases, with 8 bases lying between them. The CDR3 runs to 13 residues. Germline V lookup: CDR1 SNHLY, CDR2 FYNNEI. CDR3 residues: CASRTVMNTEAFF. The CDR3 DNA reads TGTGCCAGCAGGACAGTCATGAACACTGAAGCTTTCTTT.

The chain carries TRBV7-2 and TRBJ1-2; D gene ambiguous. The V end lost 5 bases, the J end lost 1 base, and 5 bases lay between the germline ends. The germline CDR1 and CDR2 sequences are SGHTA and FQGNSA. This CDR3 contains 12 residues. The DNA for the CDR3 is TGTGCCAGCAGCCCTCTTAACTATGGCTACACCTTC. Residues: CASSPLNYGYTF.

V usage is TRBV7-2 and J usage is TRBJ2-3; a possible D gene is TRBD2 (7 bases). From germline, CDR1 is SGHTA and CDR2 FQGNSA. V gave up 2 bases and J gave up 4 bases, with 19 bases separating them. The CDR3 is 17 amino acids. The CDR3: CASSLRGRGGRADTQYF. The DNA of the CDR3 is TGTGCCAGCAGCTTAAGGGGGAGGGGGGGCCGGGCAGATACGCAGTATTTT.

The rearrangement joins TRBV5-1 to TRBJ2-3; 8 nucleotides match TRBD2. V shed 4 bases, J shed 0 bases, and the junction held 7 bases outside the gene matches. The CDR3 totals 16 residues. The germline V gene has CDR1 SGHRS and CDR2 YFSETQ. The CDR3: CASSPNGGGSTDTQYF. The CDR3 DNA follows: TGCGCCAGCAGCCCGAACGGGGGGGGGAGCACAGATACGCAGTATTTT.

The table lists this clone with a count of one. The chain combines TRBV6-2 or TRBV6-3 with TRBJ1-4; 7 bases fit TRBD1. V shed 6 bases and J 5 bases; nucleotides not matched to a gene: 6. Germline CDR1 reads MNHEY; CDR2 reads SVGEGT. This CDR3 has 14 residues. CDR3: CASSVRQGNEKLFF. In DNA form, the CDR3 reads TGTGCCAGCAGCGTAAGACAGGGAAATGAAAAACTGTTTTTT.

The rearrangement links TRBV11-2 to TRBJ1-1, with no clear D. V lost 1 base to trimming and J lost 6 bases, with 6 bases between them. Per germline, CDR1 SGHAT and CDR2 FQNNGV. CDR3 length: 12 amino acids. CDR3 in amino acids: CASSLVFAEAFF. Written as DNA, the CDR3 is TGTGCCAGCAGCTTAGTTTTCGCTGAAGCTTTCTTT.

The V and J genes are TRBV5-1 and TRBJ1-1, with D unclear. Germline V CDR1 and CDR2: SGHRS, YFSETQ. The V end was cut by 1 base, the J end by 2 bases, with 6 bases between. CDR3 size: 13 residues. The CDR3 reads CASSLFQNTEAFF. The DNA for the CDR3 is TGCGCCAGCAGCTTGTTTCAAAACACTGAAGCTTTCTTT.

This clone was recorded once. This chain links TRBV10-1 with TRBJ2-1; D not certain. The CDR3 length is 16 residues. V lost 0 bases to trimming and J lost 1 base, with 10 bases between them. The V gene's germline CDR1 is WNHNN and CDR2 SYGVQD (reference sequence). The CDR3 DNA follows: TGCGCCAGCAGTGAGTCCTCAGGCCAGTCCTACAATGAGCAGTTCTTC. This translates into CASSESSGQSYNEQFF.

This chain connects TRBV2 to TRBJ2-7; maybe TRBD2 (5 bases). The CDR3 covers 11 residues. V shed 3 bases and J shed 12 bases, with 12 bases lying between them. The V gene's germline CDR1 is SNHLY and CDR2 FYNNEI. CDR3 in DNA: TGTGCCAGCAGTGAGATCGGGGTAGCGTACTTC. This translates into CASSEIGVAYF.